The rows below give T cell receptor beta chains drawn from one sample of a study of OX40 agonist ivuxolimab in advanced cancers. Clones were sequenced by immunoSEQ multiplex PCR, and TCRdb holds only the in-frame ones, with some missing. The profile shows 50,000 or so clones, approximately 89% of them singletons. The material was CD4+ or CD8+ T cells sorted from blood, obtained in a trial of the OX40 agonist ivuxolimab. These receptors all come from an adult with an advanced solid tumor such as melanoma, head and neck, liver or kidney cancer. CDR3s leave out the opening cysteine and the closing phenylalanine or tryptophan. Size values are once, few and many counts, or a class for expanded clones, and some rows have none.

v_call	clone_size	j_call	cdr3_aa
TRBV7-3	.	TRBJ2-2	ASSLRTSGGPGGELF
TRBV29-1	.	TRBJ2-2	SVIDRGSNTGELF
TRBV19	.	TRBJ2-7	ASSFGVVTDEQY
TRBV9	.	TRBJ2-3	ASSVDPSGGSTDTQY
TRBV10-3	.	TRBJ2-7	AISEPFHRDVTSYEQY
TRBV27	.	TRBJ1-1	ASSAGDRYTEAF
TRBV27	.	TRBJ1-1	ASSLKGSEAF
TRBV29-1	.	TRBJ1-2	SVEGQGAEVRGYT
TRBV19	.	TRBJ2-1	ASSIVRGELYNEQF
TRBV14	.	TRBJ2-2	ASSQETAGELF
TRBV29-1	.	TRBJ2-1	SVRIFGNEQF
TRBV10-3	.	TRBJ2-7	AISESGTGVDEQY
TRBV9	.	TRBJ1-2	ASSVEAGQPSENYGYT
TRBV7-6	.	TRBJ2-7	ASSLAEGVYEQY
TRBV13	.	TRBJ2-5	ASSPPGLGEETQY
TRBV30	.	TRBJ2-7	AWSTGGPAEQY
TRBV29-1	.	TRBJ1-5	SGPGQENYQPQH
TRBV5-4	.	TRBJ2-1	ASSEFENYNEQF
TRBV28	.	TRBJ2-7	ASSPGTGAYEQY
TRBV7-9	once	TRBJ2-7	ASSSNRGPDVPYEQY
TRBV5-5	.	TRBJ2-7	ASSLEGTGAYEQY
TRBV19	.	TRBJ1-4	ASRETGPFAKLF
TRBV5-4	.	TRBJ1-2	ASSTAGGLGYT
TRBV4-3	.	TRBJ2-7	ASSQDRGGYSYEQY
TRBV30	.	TRBJ2-7	ACTLAGGLDEQY
TRBV4-3	.	TRBJ2-5	ASSPSFWPGETQY
TRBV4-2	few	TRBJ1-1	ASSQPGGWGTEAF
TRBV7-6	once	TRBJ2-3	ASSSSSGGAADTQY
TRBV5-1	.	TRBJ2-5	ASRLAGVKKETQY
TRBV7-3	.	TRBJ2-2	ASSLAGTGELF
TRBV29-1	.	TRBJ1-1	SVEGGRGEAF
TRBV5-6	.	TRBJ2-2	ASSLARERYGELF
TRBV5-1	.	TRBJ1-2	ASSLVYLRAEPGYGYT
TRBV27	.	TRBJ1-5	ASSLRGSEPQH
TRBV28	.	TRBJ2-2	ASSYPRTGVNTGELF
TRBV7-8	.	TRBJ1-5	ASSPSHASNQPQH
TRBV11-2	.	TRBJ1-2	ASSSFWTGNYGYT
TRBV13	.	TRBJ1-1	ASSLGGEYTEAF
TRBV11-3	.	TRBJ2-3	ASSSRSGSTDTQY
TRBV4-3	.	TRBJ2-7	ASSQEGTYEQY
TRBV4-1	.	TRBJ1-1	ASSRSGLGTEAF
TRBV6-1	.	TRBJ1-2	ASTPQGSGYGYT
TRBV14	.	TRBJ1-2	ASSQGQLWDGYT
TRBV19	.	TRBJ2-1	ASSLVFWEQF
TRBV28	.	TRBJ2-7	ASSTPRLAGRSEQY
TRBV4-1	.	TRBJ2-7	ASSQGEGRWEQY
TRBV19	.	TRBJ1-5	ASSIGLGIAQPQH
TRBV29-1	.	TRBJ2-3	SVETYRDQNTDTQY
TRBV28	.	TRBJ2-1	ASSLLELAHNEQF
TRBV6-5	.	TRBJ1-5	ASSSRESNQPQH
TRBV18	.	TRBJ1-6	ASSPPPTGPDSPLH
TRBV27	once	TRBJ2-5	ASRPLPFSDQY
TRBV11-2	.	TRBJ2-1	ASSFGGYNEQF
TRBV7-3	.	TRBJ1-1	ASSLELNTEAF
TRBV27	.	TRBJ2-5	ASSPSPGQETQY